This T cell receptor beta chain was obtained from a study of shared clonotypes between healthy human individuals. Per the germline V gene, CDR1 is MNHNS and CDR2 is SASEGT. This CDR3 spans 11 amino acids. V shed 5 bases and J shed 15 bases, with 14 bases lying between them. Assay: immunoSEQ multiplex PCR; the TCRdb copy retains only in-frame clones and omits some. The sample yields a few million clones, about 92% seen once. The clonotype was recovered from a man between 18 and 29 years old in good health. Some clones in this sample may be carry-over from other donors' samples. Sequenced material: naive CD4+ T cells from PBMCs. Subset defined: CD45RA+ positively selected. This chain links TRBV6-1 with TRBJ2-4, with a weak D call TRBD2 (6 bases). The CDR3 DNA follows: TGTGCCAGCAGTCTTGGGAGGAACTGGTACTTC. Protein product: CASSLGRNWYF.